The rows below give T cell receptor beta chains drawn from one sample of a study of OX40 agonist ivuxolimab in advanced cancers. The method was immunoSEQ multiplex PCR; TCRdb's version includes in-frame clones alone and lacks a portion of them. The table lists roughly 50,000 clones, 88% of them singletons. Material: CD4+ or CD8+ T cells sorted from blood, obtained in a trial of the OX40 agonist ivuxolimab. The receptors stem from an adult with an advanced solid tumor such as melanoma, head and neck, liver or kidney cancer. Each CDR3 is given with its conserved first and last residue. D genes are given only for firm matches. Size is stated for part of the rows, as once, few or many counts, or as a class when the clone is expanded.

CDR3 | DNA | V | size | J | D
CASSPDAYNEQFF | TGTGCCAGCAGTCCGGACGCCTACAATGAGCAGTTCTTC | TRBV28 | NA | TRBJ2-1 | NA
CASSKQSPYVAHHTDTQYF | TGTGCCAGTAGTAAGCAATCACCCTATGTGGCTCATCACACAGATACGCAGTATTTT | TRBV19 | NA | TRBJ2-3 | NA
CASSQAISEGYTF | TGTGCCAGCAGCCAAGCTATCTCGGAGGGCTACACCTTC | TRBV4-2 | NA | TRBJ1-2 | NA
CASSSLTGNQPQHF | TGTGCCAGCAGCTCCCTGACAGGGAATCAGCCCCAGCATTTT | TRBV28 | NA | TRBJ1-5 | TRBD1
CASSRVGLAGDGEQFF | TGCGCCAGCAGCCGCGTCGGACTAGCGGGGGACGGGGAGCAGTTCTTC | TRBV4-1 | NA | TRBJ2-1 | TRBD2
CASSQVVDNNYGYTF | TGCGCCAGCAGCCAAGTTGTGGATAATAACTATGGCTACACCTTC | TRBV4-3 | NA | TRBJ1-2 | NA
CASTNMDSNYGYTF | TGTGCCAGCACCAATATGGACAGTAACTATGGCTACACCTTC | TRBV2 | NA | TRBJ1-2 | NA
CASSPLGSGNTIYF | TGTGCCAGCAGTCCTCTGGGCTCTGGAAACACCATATATTTT | TRBV27 | NA | TRBJ1-3 | NA
CASSVDPVASGANVLTF | TGTGCCAGCAGCGTAGACCCGGTCGCCTCTGGGGCCAACGTCCTGACTTTC | TRBV9 | NA | TRBJ2-6 | NA
CASSPPQDQGSQYF | TGTGCCAGCAGCCCTCCACAGGACCAAGGTTCCCAGTACTTC | TRBV9 | NA | TRBJ2-5 | NA
CASSQSGTVSLDTQYF | TGTGCCAGCAGCCAATCGGGGACAGTCTCCCTTGATACGCAGTATTTT | TRBV16 | few | TRBJ2-3 | TRBD1
CASARDSGSNEQFF | TGCGCCAGCGCACGGGATAGCGGGAGCAATGAGCAGTTCTTC | TRBV4-3 | NA | TRBJ2-1 | TRBD2
CASSEGLAGESSYNEQFF | TGTGCCAGCAGCGAGGGACTAGCGGGAGAGAGCTCCTACAATGAGCAGTTCTTC | TRBV7-2 | NA | TRBJ2-1 | TRBD2
CASSRAPASAFSTDTQYF | TGTGCCAGCAGCCGCGCCCCCGCTAGCGCCTTTAGCACAGATACGCAGTATTTT | TRBV16 | NA | TRBJ2-3 | NA
CASSLLAGIGTGELFF | TGTGCCAGCAGCCTACTAGCGGGAATCGGCACCGGGGAGCTGTTTTTT | TRBV6-6 | NA | TRBJ2-2 | TRBD2
CASSQGGQLTEAFF | TGCGCCAGCAGCCAAGGCGGCCAGCTAACTGAAGCTTTCTTT | TRBV4-3 | NA | TRBJ1-1 | NA
CASSLGGSRSYNEQFF | TGTGCCAGCAGCCTTGGCGGGAGTAGGTCCTACAATGAGCAGTTCTTC | TRBV7-6 | NA | TRBJ2-1 | TRBD2
CASSPKGGWYGYTF | TGCGCCAGCAGCCCCAAGGGGGGGTGGTATGGCTACACCTTC | TRBV4-3 | NA | TRBJ1-2 | NA
CASSFSTDTQYF | TGTGCCAGCAGCTTCTCCACAGATACGCAGTATTTT | TRBV7-6 | NA | TRBJ2-3 | NA
CASSPGVAGGLSKNIQYF | TGTGCCAGCAGCCCGGGCGTAGCGGGGGGGCTATCCAAAAACATTCAGTACTTC | TRBV4-2 | NA | TRBJ2-4 | TRBD2
CASSQLPGLSNQPQHF | TGCGCCAGCAGCCAACTTCCGGGTCTCTCCAATCAGCCCCAGCATTTT | TRBV4-1 | NA | TRBJ1-5 | NA
CASSLGQANQPQHF | TGTGCCAGCAGCCTGGGACAGGCAAATCAGCCCCAGCATTTT | TRBV27 | NA | TRBJ1-5 | TRBD1
CASSYSKGDTQYF | TGTGCCAGCAGCTACTCCAAGGGGGATACGCAGTATTTT | TRBV7-3 | NA | TRBJ2-3 | NA
CASSLRGPEKLFF | TGTGCCAGCAGTTTACGGGGGCCCGAAAAACTGTTTTTT | TRBV28 | NA | TRBJ1-4 | NA
CSVESGIKETQYF | TGCAGCGTTGAGAGCGGGATAAAAGAGACCCAGTACTTC | TRBV29-1 | NA | TRBJ2-5 | TRBD2
CASSRTNEKLFF | TGCGCCAGCAGCCGCACAAATGAAAAACTGTTTTTT | TRBV4-1 | NA | TRBJ1-4 | NA
CASSSFRGELFF | TGTGCCAGCAGCTCCTTTCGGGGGGAGCTGTTTTTT | TRBV5-6 | NA | TRBJ2-2 | NA
CASSPPELAGGQETQYF | TGTGCCAGCTCACCACCGGAACTAGCGGGGGGGCAGGAGACCCAGTACTTC | TRBV18 | NA | TRBJ2-5 | TRBD2
CASSAGTSGGSEQFF | TGTGCCAGCAGTGCCGGGACTAGCGGAGGTTCTGAGCAGTTCTTC | TRBV27 | NA | TRBJ2-1 | TRBD2
CSVEMNLETQYF | TGCAGCGTTGAAATGAATCTCGAGACCCAGTACTTC | TRBV29-1 | NA | TRBJ2-5 | NA
CSVEERDTYNEQFF | TGCAGCGTTGAAGAGCGGGATACCTACAATGAGCAGTTCTTC | TRBV29-1 | once | TRBJ2-1 | NA
CASSQEFATANQPQHF | TGCGCCAGCAGCCAAGAATTTGCGACAGCCAATCAGCCCCAGCATTTT | TRBV4-1 | NA | TRBJ1-5 | NA
CASSAGRTSLTYEQYF | TGTGCCAGCAGCGCTGGACGGACTAGCCTAACCTACGAGCAGTACTTC | TRBV9 | once | TRBJ2-7 | TRBD2
CASSPFGGDQPQHF | TGTGCCAGCAGCCCATTCGGGGGGGATCAGCCCCAGCATTTT | TRBV7-9 | NA | TRBJ1-5 | NA
CASSLRFQPEAFF | TGTGCCAGCAGCTTAAGGTTCCAGCCTGAAGCTTTCTTT | TRBV7-8 | NA | TRBJ1-1 | NA
CASSHPGQGYEQYF | TGCGCCAGCAGCCATCCGGGACAGGGTTACGAGCAGTACTTC | TRBV4-3 | NA | TRBJ2-7 | TRBD1